This TCR beta chain comes out of a study of blood T cell repertoires in COVID-19. About the study: Sources were T cells, B-cell-depleted T cells, or PBMCs; the material itself was cDNA or gDNA.

This clone has only a few counts. As originally analysed: Reference gene primer amplification yielded estimated nucleated cell counts. Data came from immunoSEQ multiplex PCR; TCRdb stores just in-frame clones and leaves some out. For V, J and clone size, that table is used; D and trimming come from the DNA. The table includes 150,000 or so clones, around 86% detected once. Trimming took off 2 bases at V and 6 bases at J, with 13 bases between the two ends. Per the germline V gene, CDR1 is LGHDT and CDR2 is YNNKEL (reference sequence). CDR3 length equals 14 residues. The clonotype was recovered from a man older than 75 with acute or convalescent COVID-19. Sequenced: peripheral blood. The chain uses TRBV3-1 (or the pseudogene TRBV3-2) and TRBJ1-1; TRBD1 is a possible D gene (5 bases). The CDR3 loop reads CASSQLGRTSEAFF. The CDR3 DNA reads as TGTGCCAGCAGCCAACTAGGTCGGACATCTGAAGCTTTCTTT.